Reported below is one TCR beta chain. This record belongs to a study of blood T cell repertoires in COVID-19. Study information: T cells, B-cell-depleted T cells, or PBMCs supplied cDNA or gDNA.

The CDR3 runs to 13 residues. Trimming stripped 4 bases from V and 6 bases from J, with 10 bases between. CDR1 is SGHNT and CDR2 is YYREEE in the germline V gene (reference sequence). Sequencing used immunoSEQ multiplex PCR; TCRdb keeps in-frame clones, though not all of them. The sample consists of some 240,000 clones, 90% of them appearing once. Sequences were obtained from peripheral blood. This TCR was recovered from a woman in her sixties or seventies with COVID-19, enrolled during active disease. The chain recombines TRBV5-4 with TRBJ1-4; D perhaps matches TRBD1 (5 bases). CDR3 region: CASSTGQDEKLFF. CDR3 sequence (DNA): TGTGCCAGCAGCACAGGTCAGGATGAAAAACTGTTTTTT.